The T cell receptor beta chain described here comes from a study of beta chain features in type 1 diabetes. Findings and caveats of the study: Patients with Type 1 diabetes showed moderately but significantly shorter TCRB CDR3s in all four CD4+ subsets. The similarity of naive, central memory and Treg TCRB repertoires appeared greater among patients than among healthy donors.

This clone has only a few counts. Its antigen is still unknown. The sample contains more than one DNA sequence encoding this CDR3. The whole isolated RNA underwent reverse transcription, so sequencing captured expressed TCRB transcripts. Clones were sequenced by immunoSEQ multiplex PCR, and TCRdb holds only the in-frame ones, with some missing. Here the sample spans 900,000 or so clones, 15% to 20% being singletons. CD45RO/CCR7/CD25/CD127/CD95/CD27 separated CD4+ naive, central memory, regulatory and stem cell-like memory cells by sorting. Purity above 98% was achieved in all sorted populations. The length of the CDR3 is 15 residues. Germline loops: CDR1 KGHSH, CDR2 LQKENI. Trimming took 3 bases from V and 1 from J; bases not matched to a gene: 4.

V usage is TRBV18 and J usage is TRBJ1-1; 8 bases map to TRBD1. The sequence came from a woman under 30 in good health. The sequenced sample consisted of naive CD4+ T cells from blood. CDR3 DNA: TGTGCCAGCTCACCGGGGACAGGAGGGAACACTGAAGCTTTCTTT. It codes for CASSPGTGGNTEAFF.